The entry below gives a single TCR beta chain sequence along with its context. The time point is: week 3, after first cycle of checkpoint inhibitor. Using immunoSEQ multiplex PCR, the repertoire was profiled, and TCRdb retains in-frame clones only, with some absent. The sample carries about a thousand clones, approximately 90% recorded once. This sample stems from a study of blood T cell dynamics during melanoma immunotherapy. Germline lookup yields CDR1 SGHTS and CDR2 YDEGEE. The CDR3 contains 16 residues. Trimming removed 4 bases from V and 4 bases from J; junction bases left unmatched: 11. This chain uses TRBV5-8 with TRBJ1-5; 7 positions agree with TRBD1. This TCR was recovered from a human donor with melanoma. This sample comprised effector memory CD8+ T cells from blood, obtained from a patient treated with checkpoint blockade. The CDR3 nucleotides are TGTGCCAGCAGCCCAAGGAGGCAGGGGGTGAATCAGCCCCAGCATTTT. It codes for CASSPRRQGVNQPQHF.